Following are 19 T cell receptor beta chains from one sample sequenced in a study of follicular helper T cells after annual influenza vaccination. Time point reported: 2015-2016 season, pre-vaccination. The table came from immunoSEQ multiplex PCR; TCRdb's copy has only in-frame clones and leaves some out. The data hold several thousand clones, with 65% to 85% observed a single time. The source material was CXCR5+ CD38- circulating T follicular helper cells from blood, sampled on the day of influenza vaccination. Subset of the sample: circulating Tfh, non-naive CD4+CXCR5+PD-1+ (ICOS+CD38+ or ICOS-CD38-). Source of these receptors: an adult who received the influenza vaccine.

V is TRBV27 and J is TRBJ1-1; no firm D call. The V and J ends lost 7 bases and 4 bases respectively, with 13 bases between them. Germline CDR1 is MNHEY and CDR2 is SMNVEV (reference sequence). This CDR3 is built from 13 residues. The CDR3 DNA follows: TGTGCCAGCAAAAGCTCAGGACGCACTGAAGCTTTCTTT. Amino acids: CASKSSGRTEAFF.

CDR3 coding DNA: TGTGCCAGCCACAGGGAGCAAAACACTGAAGCTTTCTTT. Its protein product is CASHREQNTEAFF. V is TRBV2 and J is TRBJ1-1, with a possible D match to TRBD1 (6 bases). Germline CDR1 reads SNHLY; CDR2 reads FYNNEI. This CDR3 contains 13 residues. V gave up 8 bases and J gave up 2 bases, with 12 bases separating them.

The chain couples TRBV18 to TRBJ2-5; TRBD2 matches at 7 bases. Germline CDR1 reads KGHSH; CDR2 reads LQKENI. The V segment lost 1 base and the J segment 2 bases; nucleotides outside the gene matches: 4. This CDR3 has 15 residues. CDR3 in DNA: TGTGCCAGCTCACCACAGGGAGGGAATCAAGAGACCCAGTACTTC. Amino acids: CASSPQGGNQETQYF.

J is TRBJ2-3 and V is TRBV7-2; D gene ambiguous. This CDR3 has 15 residues. Trimming removed 5 bases from V and 0 bases from J, with 12 bases in between. CDR1 SGHTA and CDR2 FQGNSA come from the germline V gene. The CDR3 region has the DNA TGTGCCAGCAGCCCTAGGTTTTGGAGCACAGATACGCAGTATTTT. Amino acids: CASSPRFWSTDTQYF.

The chain recombines TRBV2 with TRBJ1-5, with D perhaps TRBD1 (5 bases). Germline assignment: CDR1 SNHLY and CDR2 FYNNEI. V lost 6 bases, J lost 1 base, and 10 bases lay in between. The CDR3 is 14 residues long. As DNA, the CDR3 is TGTGCCAGCAGACAGGACACGAGCAATCAGCCCCAGCATTTT. Amino acids: CASRQDTSNQPQHF.

The chain combines TRBV19 with TRBJ2-5, with TRBD1 identical over 10 bases. The CDR3 covers 15 residues. The ends lost 1 base at V and 2 bases at J; junction bases unmatched: 1. Germline CDR1 and CDR2: LNHDA and SQIVND (reference sequence). The CDR3 DNA reads as TGTGCCAGTAGTATAGGGGGACAGGGGCAAGAGACCCAGTACTTC. Its translation is CASSIGGQGQETQYF. Variable domain in full (rest from reference TRBV19 and TRBJ2-5): DGGITQSPKYLFRKEGQNVTLSCEQNLNHDAMYWYRQDPGQGLRLIYYSQIVNDFQKGDIAEGYSVSREKKESFPLTVTSAQKNPTAFYLCASSIGGQGQETQYFGPGTRLLVL.

This clone was counted between two and nine times. V and J are TRBV7-3 and TRBJ1-3, with D unresolved. Germline-derived CDR1 and CDR2 are SGHTA and FQGTGA. V lost 2 bases to trimming and J lost 4 bases, with 6 bases between them. This CDR3 comprises 13 residues. The CDR3 loop is CASSLSAGNTIYF. Written as DNA, the CDR3 is TGTGCCAGCAGCTTATCAGCCGGAAACACCATATATTTT.

This rearrangement joins TRBV6-1 to TRBJ1-3; D remains unclear. Trimming shortened V by 4 bases and J by 2 bases, and 12 bases separated the two germline ends. The length of the CDR3 is 15 residues. Germline values: CDR1 MNHNS, CDR2 SASEGT. CDR3 amino acids: CASSGTGRAGNTIYF. The CDR3 DNA is TGTGCCAGCAGTGGTACGGGTCGGGCTGGAAACACCATATATTTT.

This sequence joins TRBV5-8 and TRBJ2-2; no firm D call. The V end lost 0 bases, the J end lost 1 base, and 7 bases lay between the germline ends. Germline CDR1 is SGHTS and CDR2 is YDEGEE. CDR3 length: 15 amino acids. The CDR3 bases are TGTGCCAGCAGCTTGGACCCAGGGAACACCGGGGAGCTGTTTTTT. Encoded protein: CASSLDPGNTGELFF.

This chain links TRBV7-2 with TRBJ2-7; D not resolved. The length of the CDR3 is 12 residues. V was trimmed by 1 base and J by 2 bases, leaving 3 bases between them. Germline V gene data show CDR1 as SGHTA and CDR2 as FQGNSA. The CDR3 protein is CASSLVAYEQYF. As DNA, the CDR3 is TGTGCCAGCAGCTTAGTGGCCTACGAGCAGTACTTC.

This chain connects TRBV5-1 to TRBJ2-5, with 11 nucleotides matching TRBD1. Germline V CDR1 and CDR2: SGHRS, YFSETQ. Unmatched junction bases numbered 8, after V lost 7 bases and J lost 0 bases. The CDR3 extends over 16 amino acids. CDR3 in amino acids: CASGQGALPYQETQYF. CDR3 in DNA: TGCGCCAGCGGACAGGGGGCTCTACCGTACCAAGAGACCCAGTACTTC.

The chain recombines TRBV5-1 with TRBJ2-2; D possibly corresponds to TRBD2 (6 bases). In germline, CDR1 is SGHRS, CDR2 YFSETQ. The CDR3 length is 13 residues. Trimming pared 7 bases from V and 5 bases from J, leaving 12 bases between. CDR3 sequence: CASSAGQTGELFF. The CDR3 region has the DNA TGCGCCAGCTCAGCGGGTCAGACCGGGGAGCTGTTTTTT.

CDR3 sequence: CATSREAGVMEQYF. CDR3 coding DNA: TGTGCCACCAGCAGAGAGGCAGGGGTGATGGAGCAGTACTTC. The V and J genes are TRBV15 and TRBJ2-7; possibly TRBD1 for D (6 bases). CDR1 is LNHNV, CDR2 YYDKDF, per germline (reference sequence). CDR3 length equals 14 residues. Trimming shortened V by 0 bases and J by 7 bases, and 13 bases separated the two germline ends.

This clone was recorded only once. The same CDR3 can be traced to other DNA sequences in this sample. This chain uses TRBV5-5 with TRBJ1-3; D is unclear. V was pared by 4 bases and J by 1 base, with 15 bases between. The germline CDR1 and CDR2 sequences are SGHKS and YYEKEE (reference sequence). The CDR3 has 16 amino acids. Here the CDR3 reads CASSPNSASSGNTIYF. In nucleotides, the CDR3 is TGTGCCAGCAGCCCTAACTCTGCCTCTTCTGGAAACACCATATATTTT.

The chain combines TRBV5-1 with TRBJ2-5, with TRBD1 as a possible D gene (7 bases). V lost 4 bases to trimming and J lost 0 bases, with 13 bases between them. This CDR3 region has 15 residues. Germline CDR1 is SGHRS and CDR2 is YFSETQ. CDR3 sequence reads: CASSAGQQYQETQYF. The CDR3 DNA is TGCGCCAGCAGCGCGGGACAGCAATACCAAGAGACCCAGTACTTC.

This clone was seen a handful of times. This rearrangement joins TRBV7-3 to TRBJ1-2; weak D call: TRBD1 (5 bases). Germline values: CDR1 SGHTA, CDR2 FQGTGA. The CDR3 consists of 13 residues. The V end lost 7 bases, the J end lost 3 bases, and 12 bases lay between the germline ends. Here the CDR3 reads CASTATAYYGYTF. The CDR3 DNA reads TGTGCCAGCACCGCGACAGCTTACTATGGCTACACCTTC.

The chain couples TRBV7-8 to TRBJ2-7; 10 bases map to TRBD1. Germline assignment: CDR1 SGHVS and CDR2 FQNEAQ. This CDR3 is built from 14 residues. Losses at the gene ends were 5 bases for V and 4 bases for J; bases not matched to a gene: 5. Written as DNA, the CDR3 is TGTGCCAGCAGCCCGCGGGACAGGGGATACGAGCAGTACTTC. As protein: CASSPRDRGYEQYF.

This clone was detected only a few times. This chain connects TRBV4-2 to TRBJ2-7, with 11 bases fitting TRBD1. The germline gives CDR1 LGHNA, CDR2 YNFKEQ. J lost 4 bases, V lost 4 bases, and 6 bases had no gene match. This CDR3 contains 15 residues. CDR3 coding DNA: TGTGCCAGCAGCCCCGGGACAGGGGGTAGTTACGAGCAGTACTTC. It translates to CASSPGTGGSYEQYF.

The chain recombines TRBV28 with TRBJ1-2; perhaps TRBD1 as D (6 bases). This CDR3 contains 13 residues. V gave up 3 bases and J gave up 6 bases, with 11 bases separating them. The germline CDR1 and CDR2 sequences are MDHEN and SYDVKM. CDR3 sequence: CASSFGAGDGYTF. Here the CDR3 DNA reads TGTGCCAGCAGTTTCGGGGCAGGGGATGGCTACACCTTC.